These T cell receptor beta chains were read from a single sample in a study of cytotoxic CD8 clonotypes in ibrutinib-treated CLL. Using immunoSEQ multiplex PCR, the repertoire was profiled, and TCRdb retains in-frame clones only, with some absent. The sample gives about 92,000 clones, more than 70% of which show up once; roughly 24% is in the top ten. Material: PBMCs, obtained after 24 months of ibrutinib treatment. Receptors originate from a human donor with chronic lymphocytic leukemia. Each CDR3 is given with its conserved first and last residue. Fields, in order: clone size, J gene, V gene, D gene, CDR3 protein, CDR3 DNA. D genes are given only for firm matches. Clone size is not always given. Where it is, it says once, few, many or a class for expanded clones.

clone size: .; J gene: TRBJ2-2; V gene: TRBV5-1; D gene: TRBD2; CDR3 protein: CASSPTSGMAGELFF; CDR3 DNA: TGCGCCAGCAGCCCGACTAGCGGGATGGCTGGGGAGCTGTTTTTT
clone size: once; J gene: TRBJ2-3; V gene: TRBV12-1; D gene: .; CDR3 protein: CASSEGTDSLAYTQYF; CDR3 DNA: TGTGCCAGCAGCGAAGGGACAGACAGTCTAGCCTATACGCAGTATTTT
clone size: .; J gene: TRBJ2-7; V gene: TRBV11-2; D gene: .; CDR3 protein: CASSLAGPESGGYEQYF; CDR3 DNA: TGTGCCAGCAGCTTAGCGGGCCCGGAGAGTGGCGGTTACGAGCAGTACTTC
clone size: .; J gene: TRBJ2-1; V gene: TRBV18; D gene: .; CDR3 protein: CASSPLQGSYNEQFF; CDR3 DNA: TGTGCCAGCTCACCACTACAGGGCTCCTACAATGAGCAGTTCTTC
clone size: .; J gene: TRBJ2-7; V gene: TRBV29-1; D gene: TRBD2; CDR3 protein: CSVGDWRERDEQYF; CDR3 DNA: TGCAGCGTCGGAGACTGGCGGGAGCGAGACGAGCAGTACTTC
clone size: .; J gene: TRBJ1-1; V gene: TRBV5-4; D gene: .; CDR3 protein: CASSPGGWSTEAFF; CDR3 DNA: TGTGCCAGCTCACCTGGAGGGTGGTCCACTGAAGCTTTCTTT
clone size: .; J gene: TRBJ2-7; V gene: TRBV9; D gene: TRBD1; CDR3 protein: CASGKGQGGSGASYEQYF; CDR3 DNA: TGTGCCAGCGGGAAAGGACAGGGTGGATCGGGCGCCTCCTACGAGCAGTACTTC
clone size: .; J gene: TRBJ1-2; V gene: TRBV11-2; D gene: TRBD1; CDR3 protein: CASSRTGGNYGYTF; CDR3 DNA: TGTGCCAGCAGTCGAACAGGGGGGAACTATGGCTACACCTTC
clone size: .; J gene: TRBJ2-4; V gene: TRBV28; D gene: .; CDR3 protein: CASSLSGSHVQYF; CDR3 DNA: TGTGCCAGCAGTTTATCAGGGTCTCATGTTCAGTACTTC
clone size: .; J gene: TRBJ1-6; V gene: TRBV30; D gene: TRBD1; CDR3 protein: CAWREVRQGTSSPLHF; CDR3 DNA: TGTGCCTGGAGAGAAGTTAGACAGGGTACGAGTTCACCCCTCCACTTT
clone size: .; J gene: TRBJ1-1; V gene: TRBV6-1; D gene: .; CDR3 protein: CATDVAKNTEAFF; CDR3 DNA: TGTGCCACCGACGTCGCGAAAAACACTGAAGCTTTCTTT
clone size: .; J gene: TRBJ2-5; V gene: TRBV5-6; D gene: .; CDR3 protein: CASSLAVGETQYF; CDR3 DNA: TGTGCCAGCAGCTTGGCCGTGGGGGAGACCCAGTACTTC
clone size: .; J gene: TRBJ2-3; V gene: TRBV28; D gene: .; CDR3 protein: CASSPPTDEATDTQYF; CDR3 DNA: TGTGCCAGCAGTCCCCCGACAGATGAGGCTACAGATACGCAGTATTTT
clone size: .; J gene: TRBJ2-7; V gene: TRBV9; D gene: .; CDR3 protein: CASSPRGADYEQYF; CDR3 DNA: TGTGCCAGCAGCCCTCGGGGGGCCGATTACGAGCAGTACTTC
clone size: .; J gene: TRBJ2-7; V gene: TRBV5-6; D gene: TRBD2; CDR3 protein: CASSYLAGGAYEQYF; CDR3 DNA: TGTGCCAGCAGCTATTTAGCGGGGGGCGCCTACGAGCAGTACTTC
clone size: .; J gene: TRBJ2-2; V gene: TRBV14; D gene: TRBD2; CDR3 protein: CASSPEPGLAVNTGELFF; CDR3 DNA: TGTGCCAGCAGCCCGGAACCGGGACTAGCGGTGAACACCGGGGAGCTGTTTTTT
clone size: .; J gene: TRBJ2-3; V gene: TRBV4-2; D gene: .; CDR3 protein: CASSQVVATRTDTQYF; CDR3 DNA: TGTGCCAGCAGCCAAGTAGTAGCAACCCGCACAGATACGCAGTATTTT
clone size: .; J gene: TRBJ1-5; V gene: TRBV21-1; D gene: .; CDR3 protein: CASSKRLGQGGQPQHF; CDR3 DNA: TGTGCCAGCAGCAAACGCCTAGGGCAGGGGGGTCAGCCCCAGCATTTT
clone size: .; J gene: TRBJ1-4; V gene: TRBV14; D gene: .; CDR3 protein: CASSPLGPFEKLFF; CDR3 DNA: TGTGCCAGCAGCCCCCTAGGCCCTTTCGAAAAACTGTTTTTT
clone size: .; J gene: TRBJ2-3; V gene: TRBV18; D gene: .; CDR3 protein: CASSTGTDTQYF; CDR3 DNA: TGTGCCAGCTCAACTGGCACAGATACGCAGTATTTT
clone size: .; J gene: TRBJ2-7; V gene: TRBV5-1; D gene: .; CDR3 protein: CASSWGGGSSYEQYF; CDR3 DNA: TGCGCCAGCAGCTGGGGGGGCGGTTCTTCCTACGAGCAGTACTTC
clone size: .; J gene: TRBJ2-1; V gene: TRBV4-2; D gene: .; CDR3 protein: CASSQDPGTYNEQFF; CDR3 DNA: TGTGCCAGCAGCCAAGATCCAGGGACCTACAATGAGCAGTTCTTC
clone size: few; J gene: TRBJ2-1; V gene: TRBV27; D gene: TRBD2; CDR3 protein: CASRLLAVNEQFF; CDR3 DNA: TGTGCCAGCAGACTCCTAGCGGTGAATGAGCAGTTCTTC
clone size: .; J gene: TRBJ2-3; V gene: TRBV5-1; D gene: TRBD1; CDR3 protein: CASSSLGQGAKDTQYF; CDR3 DNA: TGCGCCAGCAGCTCCCTAGGGCAGGGGGCGAAAGATACGCAGTATTTT
clone size: .; J gene: TRBJ1-5; V gene: TRBV5-8; D gene: .; CDR3 protein: CASSFRSGGNQPQHF; CDR3 DNA: TGTGCCAGCAGCTTTCGGTCGGGTGGCAATCAGCCCCAGCATTTT
clone size: .; J gene: TRBJ2-1; V gene: TRBV7-2; D gene: TRBD1; CDR3 protein: CASSPGQGSYNEQFF; CDR3 DNA: TGTGCCAGCAGCCCGGGACAGGGCTCCTACAATGAGCAGTTCTTC
clone size: .; J gene: TRBJ2-5; V gene: TRBV2; D gene: .; CDR3 protein: CASSEQTQYQETQYF; CDR3 DNA: TGTGCCAGCAGTGAACAGACTCAGTACCAAGAGACCCAGTACTTC
clone size: .; J gene: TRBJ2-7; V gene: TRBV30; D gene: TRBD1; CDR3 protein: CAWSWGQTYEQYF; CDR3 DNA: TGTGCCTGGAGCTGGGGACAGACCTACGAGCAGTACTTC
clone size: .; J gene: TRBJ2-3; V gene: TRBV4-2; D gene: .; CDR3 protein: CASKSLASGSTDTQYF; CDR3 DNA: TGTGCCAGCAAGTCACTAGCATCGGGTAGCACAGATACGCAGTATTTT
clone size: few; J gene: TRBJ2-1; V gene: TRBV5-1; D gene: TRBD2; CDR3 protein: CASSTGLAEVDEQFF; CDR3 DNA: TGCGCCAGCAGCACGGGACTAGCGGAGGTCGATGAGCAGTTCTTC
clone size: .; J gene: TRBJ2-2; V gene: TRBV19; D gene: .; CDR3 protein: CASSIPYAGPTGELFF; CDR3 DNA: TGTGCCAGTAGTATCCCCTACGCGGGACCCACCGGGGAGCTGTTTTTT
clone size: .; J gene: TRBJ2-6; V gene: TRBV5-6; D gene: TRBD1; CDR3 protein: CASSRGGFFSGANVLTF; CDR3 DNA: TGTGCCAGCAGCCGAGGGGGCTTTTTCTCTGGGGCCAACGTCCTGACTTTC
clone size: few; J gene: TRBJ2-4; V gene: TRBV10-3; D gene: TRBD2; CDR3 protein: CAISGTAGGNIQYF; CDR3 DNA: TGTGCCATCAGTGGAACGGCGGGGGGAAACATTCAGTACTTC
clone size: .; J gene: TRBJ1-1; V gene: TRBV5-6; D gene: TRBD1; CDR3 protein: CASSLATGVSEAFF; CDR3 DNA: TGTGCCAGCAGCTTGGCCACAGGGGTGTCTGAAGCTTTCTTT
clone size: .; J gene: TRBJ2-4; V gene: TRBV7-2; D gene: .; CDR3 protein: CAGLEGSQNIQYF; CDR3 DNA: TGTGCCGGGTTGGAGGGAAGTCAAAACATTCAGTACTTC
clone size: .; J gene: TRBJ2-1; V gene: TRBV18; D gene: TRBD1; CDR3 protein: CASSLTGTGGNEQFF; CDR3 DNA: TGTGCCAGCTCACTTACCGGGACAGGGGGCAATGAGCAGTTCTTC
clone size: once; J gene: TRBJ2-2; V gene: TRBV30; D gene: TRBD2; CDR3 protein: CAWSPSGRGISTGELFF; CDR3 DNA: TGTGCCTGGAGTCCCAGCGGGAGAGGGATAAGCACCGGGGAGCTGTTTTTT
clone size: .; J gene: TRBJ1-5; V gene: TRBV28; D gene: TRBD1; CDR3 protein: CASLAGTGGQPQHF; CDR3 DNA: TGTGCCAGCCTGGCAGGGACAGGGGGACAGCCCCAGCATTTT
clone size: few; J gene: TRBJ1-2; V gene: TRBV10-3; D gene: TRBD1; CDR3 protein: CAIFSGQGVDGYTF; CDR3 DNA: TGTGCCATCTTTTCCGGACAGGGGGTTGACGGCTACACCTTC
clone size: .; J gene: TRBJ2-2; V gene: TRBV7-2; D gene: .; CDR3 protein: CASSGRPGAAGELFF; CDR3 DNA: TGTGCCAGCAGCGGACGCCCCGGGGCAGCCGGGGAGCTGTTTTTT
clone size: .; J gene: TRBJ1-3; V gene: TRBV11-2; D gene: TRBD1; CDR3 protein: CASSFGTVSSGNTIYF; CDR3 DNA: TGTGCCAGCAGCTTCGGGACAGTTAGCTCTGGAAACACCATATATTTT
clone size: .; J gene: TRBJ2-3; V gene: TRBV5-4; D gene: .; CDR3 protein: CASSFLGTRNTQYF; CDR3 DNA: TGTGCCAGCAGCTTCTTAGGAACACGAAATACGCAGTATTTT
clone size: .; J gene: TRBJ2-6; V gene: TRBV5-6; D gene: .; CDR3 protein: CASSLVRISGANVLTF; CDR3 DNA: TGTGCCAGCAGCTTGGTACGGATCTCTGGGGCCAACGTCCTGACTTTC
clone size: once; J gene: TRBJ1-1; V gene: TRBV20-1; D gene: .; CDR3 protein: CSASRDIEAFF; CDR3 DNA: TGCAGTGCTTCAAGGGACATTGAAGCTTTCTTT
clone size: .; J gene: TRBJ1-1; V gene: TRBV10-3; D gene: .; CDR3 protein: CAISSGAGGTEAFF; CDR3 DNA: TGTGCCATCAGTTCGGGGGCCGGGGGCACTGAAGCTTTCTTT
clone size: .; J gene: TRBJ2-3; V gene: TRBV19; D gene: .; CDR3 protein: CASRTRGNTQYF; CDR3 DNA: TGTGCCAGTAGAACGAGGGGAAATACGCAGTATTTT
clone size: few; J gene: TRBJ2-7; V gene: TRBV11-2; D gene: TRBD2; CDR3 protein: CASSPLAGHNNEQYF; CDR3 DNA: TGTGCCAGCAGCCCACTAGCGGGACATAACAACGAGCAGTACTTC
clone size: .; J gene: TRBJ2-6; V gene: TRBV5-4; D gene: .; CDR3 protein: CASSPEDTARANVLTF; CDR3 DNA: TGTGCCAGCAGTCCGGAGGACACCGCCAGGGCCAACGTCCTGACTTTC
clone size: .; J gene: TRBJ1-3; V gene: TRBV6-1; D gene: .; CDR3 protein: CASSEAIALSGNTIYF; CDR3 DNA: TGTGCCAGCAGTGAAGCTATAGCCCTCTCTGGAAACACCATATATTTT
clone size: .; J gene: TRBJ2-5; V gene: TRBV11-2; D gene: TRBD2; CDR3 protein: CASSLVAGGPVTETQYF; CDR3 DNA: TGTGCCAGCAGCCTCGTGGCGGGGGGGCCCGTAACGGAGACCCAGTACTTC
clone size: .; J gene: TRBJ1-2; V gene: TRBV9; D gene: TRBD1; CDR3 protein: CASSPGRDRGAGYTF; CDR3 DNA: TGTGCCAGCAGCCCGGGACGGGACAGGGGGGCTGGCTACACCTTC
clone size: few; J gene: TRBJ2-7; V gene: TRBV6-1; D gene: TRBD1; CDR3 protein: CASSGPGQGKEQYF; CDR3 DNA: TGTGCCAGCAGTGGACCGGGACAGGGCAAGGAGCAGTACTTC